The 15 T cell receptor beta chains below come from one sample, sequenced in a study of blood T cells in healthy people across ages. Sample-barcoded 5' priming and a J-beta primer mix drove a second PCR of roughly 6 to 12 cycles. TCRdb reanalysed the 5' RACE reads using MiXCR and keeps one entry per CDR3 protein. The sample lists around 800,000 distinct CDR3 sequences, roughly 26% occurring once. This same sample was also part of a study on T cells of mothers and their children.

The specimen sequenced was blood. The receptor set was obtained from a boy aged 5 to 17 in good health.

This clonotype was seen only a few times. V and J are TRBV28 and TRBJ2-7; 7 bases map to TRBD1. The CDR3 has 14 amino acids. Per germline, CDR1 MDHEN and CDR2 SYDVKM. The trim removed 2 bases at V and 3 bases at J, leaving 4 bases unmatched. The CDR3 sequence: CASSLAQGNYEQYF. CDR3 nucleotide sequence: TGTGCCAGCAGTTTAGCACAGGGGAACTACGAGCAGTACTTC.

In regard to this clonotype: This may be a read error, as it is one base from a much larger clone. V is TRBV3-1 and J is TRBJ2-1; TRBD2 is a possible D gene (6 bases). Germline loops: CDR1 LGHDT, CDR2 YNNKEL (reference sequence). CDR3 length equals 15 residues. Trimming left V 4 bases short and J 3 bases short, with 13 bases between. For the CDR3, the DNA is TGTGCCAGCAGCCGAGTTGCGGGGAACTACAATGAGCAGTTCTTC. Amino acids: CASSRVAGNYNEQFF.

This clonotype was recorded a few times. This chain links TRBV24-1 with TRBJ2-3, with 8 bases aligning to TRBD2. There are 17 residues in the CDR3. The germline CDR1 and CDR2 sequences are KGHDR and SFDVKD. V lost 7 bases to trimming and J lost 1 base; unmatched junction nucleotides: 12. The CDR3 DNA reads TGTGCCACCAGACCGCGGCCGGCTAGCGGGCGCACAGATACGCAGTATTTT. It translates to CATRPRPASGRTDTQYF.

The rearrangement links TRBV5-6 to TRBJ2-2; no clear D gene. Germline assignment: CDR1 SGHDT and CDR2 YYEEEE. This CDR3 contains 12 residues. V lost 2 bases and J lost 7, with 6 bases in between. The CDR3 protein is CASSLMVGELFF. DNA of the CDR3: TGTGCCAGCAGCTTAATGGTCGGGGAGCTGTTTTTT. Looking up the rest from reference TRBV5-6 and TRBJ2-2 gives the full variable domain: DAGVTQSPTHLIKTRGQQVTLRCSPKSGHDTVSWYQQALGQGPQFIFQYYEEEERQRGNFPDRFSGHQFPNYSSELNVNALLLGDSALYLCASSLMVGELFFGEGSRLTVL.

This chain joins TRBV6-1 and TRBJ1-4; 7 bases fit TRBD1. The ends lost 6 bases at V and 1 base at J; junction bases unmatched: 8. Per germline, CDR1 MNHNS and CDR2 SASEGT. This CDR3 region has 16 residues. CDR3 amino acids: CASSRQGLETNEKLFF. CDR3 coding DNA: TGTGCCAGCAGCCGACAGGGTCTGGAAACTAATGAAAAACTGTTTTTT.

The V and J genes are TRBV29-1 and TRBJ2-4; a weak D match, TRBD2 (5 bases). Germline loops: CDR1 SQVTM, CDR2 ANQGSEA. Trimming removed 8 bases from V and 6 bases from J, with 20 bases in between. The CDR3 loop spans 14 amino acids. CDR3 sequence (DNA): TGCAGCACCTTCGGGTGGGAGCATGGAAACATTCAGTACTTC. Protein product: CSTFGWEHGNIQYF.

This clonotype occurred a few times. CDR3 region: CASPGGNEQFF. CDR3 nucleotide sequence: TGTGCCAGCCCGGGGGGGAATGAGCAGTTCTTC. The V and J genes are TRBV7-3 and TRBJ2-1; 8 bases align to TRBD2. This CDR3 is 11 amino acids long. Germline V CDR1 and CDR2: SGHTA, FQGTGA. V was pared by 8 bases and J by 7 bases, with 1 base of the junction left unmatched.

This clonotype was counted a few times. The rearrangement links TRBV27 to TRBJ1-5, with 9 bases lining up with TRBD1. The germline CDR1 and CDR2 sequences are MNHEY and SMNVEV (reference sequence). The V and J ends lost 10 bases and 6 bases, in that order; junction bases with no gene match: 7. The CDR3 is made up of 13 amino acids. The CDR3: CANPGTGSQPQHF. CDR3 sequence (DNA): TGTGCCAACCCTGGGACAGGGTCTCAGCCCCAGCATTTT.

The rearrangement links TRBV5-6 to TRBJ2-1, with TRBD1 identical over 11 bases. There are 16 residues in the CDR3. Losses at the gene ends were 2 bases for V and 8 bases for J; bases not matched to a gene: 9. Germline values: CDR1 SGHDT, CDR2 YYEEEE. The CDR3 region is CASSFSGTGGMYEQFF. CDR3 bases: TGTGCCAGCAGCTTCTCCGGGACAGGGGGAATGTATGAGCAGTTCTTC.

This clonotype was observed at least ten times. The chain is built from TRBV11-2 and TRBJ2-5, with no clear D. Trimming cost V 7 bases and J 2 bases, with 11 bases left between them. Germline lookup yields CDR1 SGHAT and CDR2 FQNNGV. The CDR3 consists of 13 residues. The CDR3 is CASTPRVQETQYF. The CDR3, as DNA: TGTGCCAGCACTCCCCGGGTACAAGAGACCCAGTACTTC.

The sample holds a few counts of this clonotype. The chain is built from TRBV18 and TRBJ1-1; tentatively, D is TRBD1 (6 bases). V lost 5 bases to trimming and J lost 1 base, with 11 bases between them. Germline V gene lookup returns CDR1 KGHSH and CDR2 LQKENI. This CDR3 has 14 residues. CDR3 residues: CASSNGQRNTEAFF. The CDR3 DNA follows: TGTGCCAGCTCAAATGGACAGAGGAACACTGAAGCTTTCTTT.

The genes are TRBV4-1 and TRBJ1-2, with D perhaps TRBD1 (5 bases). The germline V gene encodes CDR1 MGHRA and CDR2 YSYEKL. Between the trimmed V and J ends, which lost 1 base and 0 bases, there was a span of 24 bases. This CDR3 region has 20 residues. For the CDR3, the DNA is TGCGCCAGCAGCCAAGGGGGGGGTCAGGGAAGCCCCAGAGCTAACTATGGCTACACCTTC. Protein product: CASSQGGGQGSPRANYGYTF.

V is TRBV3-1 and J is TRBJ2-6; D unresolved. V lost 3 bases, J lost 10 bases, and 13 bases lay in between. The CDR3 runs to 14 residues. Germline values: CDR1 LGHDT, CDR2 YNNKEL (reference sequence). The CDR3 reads CASSQSDEANVLTF. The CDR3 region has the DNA TGTGCCAGCAGCCAGTCGGACGAGGCTAACGTCCTGACTTTC.

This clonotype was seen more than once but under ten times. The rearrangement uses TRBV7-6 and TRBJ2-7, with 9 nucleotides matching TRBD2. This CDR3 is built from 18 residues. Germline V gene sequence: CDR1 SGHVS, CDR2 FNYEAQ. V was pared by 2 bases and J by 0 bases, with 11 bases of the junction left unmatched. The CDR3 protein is CASSLPSFSGGSSYEQYF. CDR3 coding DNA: TGTGCCAGCAGCTTACCCTCTTTTAGCGGGGGCTCCTCCTACGAGCAGTACTTC.

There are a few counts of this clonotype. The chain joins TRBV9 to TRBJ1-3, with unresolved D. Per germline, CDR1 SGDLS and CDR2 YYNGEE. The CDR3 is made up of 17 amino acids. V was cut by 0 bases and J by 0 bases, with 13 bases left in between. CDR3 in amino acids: CASSVEVQSSSGNTIYF. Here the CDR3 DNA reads TGTGCCAGCAGCGTAGAAGTTCAGTCGTCCTCTGGAAACACCATATATTTT. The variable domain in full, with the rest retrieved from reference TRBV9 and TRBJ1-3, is DSGVTQTPKHLITATGQRVTLRCSPRSGDLSVYWYQQSLDQGLQFLIQYYNGEERAKGNILERFSAQQFPDLHSELNLSSLELGDSALYFCASSVEVQSSSGNTIYFGEGSWLTVV.